The following is a TCR beta chain sequence with its context. A read error may produce the germline difference seen at one junction end. This sample is part of a study of blood T cell repertoires in COVID-19. For the study at large: Whether acute or convalescent, the COVID-19 samples came from the United States, Italy and Spain. In each case, the material was cDNA or gDNA derived from T cells, B-cell-depleted T cells, or PBMCs.

The CDR3 covers 12 residues. The V gene's germline CDR1 is SQVTM and CDR2 ANQGSEA. Original analysis: For nucleated cells, counts were estimated from reference gene primer amplification. TCRdb's copy holds only in-frame clones and misses some; the assay was immunoSEQ multiplex PCR. Clone size and V and J calls were adopted from that table, with D and trimming inferred from the DNA. The sample has 90,000 or so clones, about two thirds seen once; the top ten hold around 23%. The specimen sequenced was peripheral blood. The TCR comes from a woman in her sixties or seventies in a cohort sampled during active or convalescent COVID-19. The V call is TRBV29-1, the J call TRBJ2-4; TRBD1 is a possible D gene (6 bases). The CDR3 nucleotides read TGCAGCGTCGAAGAAGGGGGAAACATTCAGTACTTC. The encoded protein is CSVEEGGNIQYF.